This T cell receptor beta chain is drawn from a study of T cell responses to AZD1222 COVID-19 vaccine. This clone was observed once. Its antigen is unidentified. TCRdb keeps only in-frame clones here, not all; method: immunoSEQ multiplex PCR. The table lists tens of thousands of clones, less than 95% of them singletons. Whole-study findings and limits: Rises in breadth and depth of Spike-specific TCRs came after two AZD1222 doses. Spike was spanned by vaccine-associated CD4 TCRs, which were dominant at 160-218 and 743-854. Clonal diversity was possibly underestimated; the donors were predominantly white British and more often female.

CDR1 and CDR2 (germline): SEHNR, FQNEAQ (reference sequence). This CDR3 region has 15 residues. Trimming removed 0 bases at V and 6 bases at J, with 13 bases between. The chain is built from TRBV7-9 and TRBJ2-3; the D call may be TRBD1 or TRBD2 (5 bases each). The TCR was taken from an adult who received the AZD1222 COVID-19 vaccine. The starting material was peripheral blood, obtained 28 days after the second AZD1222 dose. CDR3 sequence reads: CASSLASGLKDTQYF. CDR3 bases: TGTGCCAGCAGCTTAGCGTCGGGGCTTAAGGATACGCAGTATTTT.